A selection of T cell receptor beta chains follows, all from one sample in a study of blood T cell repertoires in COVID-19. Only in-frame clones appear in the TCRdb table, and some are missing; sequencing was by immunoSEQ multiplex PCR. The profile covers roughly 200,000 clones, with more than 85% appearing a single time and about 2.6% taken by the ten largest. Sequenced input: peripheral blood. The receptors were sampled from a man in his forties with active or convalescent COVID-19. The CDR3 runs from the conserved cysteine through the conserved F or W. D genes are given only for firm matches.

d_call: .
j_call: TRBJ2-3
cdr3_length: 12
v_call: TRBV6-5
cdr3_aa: CASSPPTDTQYF

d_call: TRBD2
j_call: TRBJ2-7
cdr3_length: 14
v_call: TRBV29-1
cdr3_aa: CSVLGGGASYEQYF

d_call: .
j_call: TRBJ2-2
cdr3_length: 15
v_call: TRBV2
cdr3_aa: CASSEPTANTGELFF

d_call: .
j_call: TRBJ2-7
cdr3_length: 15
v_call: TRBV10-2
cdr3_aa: CASSESPSTFYEQYF

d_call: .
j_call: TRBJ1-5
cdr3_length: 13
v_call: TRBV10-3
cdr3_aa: CAICGGSNQPQHF

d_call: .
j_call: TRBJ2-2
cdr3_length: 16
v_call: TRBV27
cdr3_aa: CASSLWGGAYTGELFF

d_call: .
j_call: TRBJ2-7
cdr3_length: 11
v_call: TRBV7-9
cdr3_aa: CASSQLDKHYF

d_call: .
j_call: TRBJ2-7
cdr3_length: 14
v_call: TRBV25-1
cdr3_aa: CASRIGSSTSEQYF

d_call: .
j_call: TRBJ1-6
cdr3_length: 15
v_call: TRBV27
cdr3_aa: CASSPGFSYNSPLHF

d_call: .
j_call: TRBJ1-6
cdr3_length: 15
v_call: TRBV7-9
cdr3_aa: CASSLATGIGSPLHF

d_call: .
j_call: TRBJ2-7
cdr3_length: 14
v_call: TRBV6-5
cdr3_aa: CASREGAGGYEQYF

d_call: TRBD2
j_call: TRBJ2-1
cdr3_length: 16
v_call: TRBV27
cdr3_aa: CASRPYLAGGLNEQFF

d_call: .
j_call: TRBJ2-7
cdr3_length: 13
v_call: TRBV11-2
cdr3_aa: CASSFIGGYEQYF

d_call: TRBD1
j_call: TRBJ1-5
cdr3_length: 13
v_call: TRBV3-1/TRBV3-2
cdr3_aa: CASSQAGGQPQHF

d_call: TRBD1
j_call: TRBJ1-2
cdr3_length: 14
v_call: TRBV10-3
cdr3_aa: CAISESGGADGYTF

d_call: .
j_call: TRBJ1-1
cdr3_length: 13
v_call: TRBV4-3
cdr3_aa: CASSQVGGTEAFF

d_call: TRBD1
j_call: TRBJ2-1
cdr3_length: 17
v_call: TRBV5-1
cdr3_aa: CASSLGPQGGEIHEQFF

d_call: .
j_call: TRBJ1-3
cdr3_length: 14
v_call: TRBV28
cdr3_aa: CASSFLLSGNTIYF

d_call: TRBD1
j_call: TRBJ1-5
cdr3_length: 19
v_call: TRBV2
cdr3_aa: CASSTHRDRAGDSNQPQHF

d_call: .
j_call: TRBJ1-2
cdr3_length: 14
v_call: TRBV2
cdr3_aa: CASSKGSGNYGYTF

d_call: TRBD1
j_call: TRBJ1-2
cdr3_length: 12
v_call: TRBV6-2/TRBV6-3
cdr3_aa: CASSGQGFGYTF

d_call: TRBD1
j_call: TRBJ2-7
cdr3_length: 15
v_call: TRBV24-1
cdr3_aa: CATSDSWTGTAEQYF

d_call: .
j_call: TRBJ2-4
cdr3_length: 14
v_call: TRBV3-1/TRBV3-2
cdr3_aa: CASSQGIAKNIQYF

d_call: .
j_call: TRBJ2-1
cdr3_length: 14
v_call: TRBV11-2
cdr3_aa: CASSPRDTGDEQFF

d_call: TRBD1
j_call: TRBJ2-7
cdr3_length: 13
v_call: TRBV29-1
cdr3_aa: CSVRTGGIYEQYF

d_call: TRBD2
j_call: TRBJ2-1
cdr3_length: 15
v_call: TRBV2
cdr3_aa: CASRRGTSGEYEQFF

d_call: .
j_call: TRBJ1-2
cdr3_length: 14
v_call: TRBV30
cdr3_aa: CAWTGKSLHYGYTF

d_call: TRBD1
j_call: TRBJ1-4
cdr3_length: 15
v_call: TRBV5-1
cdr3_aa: CASSLVGQGGEKLFF

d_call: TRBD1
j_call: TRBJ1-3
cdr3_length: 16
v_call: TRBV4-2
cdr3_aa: CASSQAPGGSGNTIYF

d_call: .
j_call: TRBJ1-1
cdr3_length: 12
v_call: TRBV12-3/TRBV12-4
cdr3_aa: CASSGSYSEAFF

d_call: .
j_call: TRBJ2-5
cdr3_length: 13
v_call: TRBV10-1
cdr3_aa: CASSDGLAETQYF

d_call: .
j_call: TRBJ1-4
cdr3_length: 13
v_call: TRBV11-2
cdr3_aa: CASSLQMEEKLFF

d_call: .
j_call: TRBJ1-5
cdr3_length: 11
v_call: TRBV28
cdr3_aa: CASTGSQPQHF

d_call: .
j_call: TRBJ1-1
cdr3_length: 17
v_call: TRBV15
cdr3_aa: CATSRVGALGENTEAFF

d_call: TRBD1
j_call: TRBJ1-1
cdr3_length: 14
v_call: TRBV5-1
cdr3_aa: CASSTGQGHTEAFF

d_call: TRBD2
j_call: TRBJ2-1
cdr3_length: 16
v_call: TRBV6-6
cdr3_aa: CASSYLRGARNNEQFF